This is a list of T cell receptor beta chains from one sample in a study of cytomegalovirus exposure and HLA in healthy donors. TCRdb's table, derived via immunoSEQ multiplex PCR, lists solely in-frame clones and lacks some. The repertoire holds about 160,000 clones, roughly 85% seen once, with roughly 1.3% in the top ten. The specimen sequenced was PBMCs. These receptors were taken from a woman between 45 and 60 years old in good health and CMV-seronegative. CDR3s include the opening cysteine and the closing phenylalanine or tryptophan. The order of the fields is J gene, V gene, clone size, D gene, CDR3 DNA, CDR3 protein. D genes are given only for firm matches. Clone size is not always given. Where it is, it says once, few, many or a class for expanded clones.

TRBJ2-3	TRBV28	.	.	TGTGCCAGCAAGCGGGCTTTGGATACGCAGTATTTT	CASKRALDTQYF
TRBJ2-7	TRBV27	few	TRBD2	TGTGCCAGCAGTTTCCTAGCGGCGAGCTACGAGCAGTACTTC	CASSFLAASYEQYF
TRBJ1-4	TRBV30	.	.	TGTGCCTGGAGTGTATCGGTTAGGCAGGCCGTAAAACTGTTTTTT	CAWSVSVRQAVKLFF
TRBJ2-1	TRBV28	.	.	TGTGCCAGCAGGGTAGGGGGTGGGGAGCAGTTCTTC	CASRVGGGEQFF
TRBJ1-1	TRBV5-1	.	.	TGCGCCAGCAGCTTGGAACTCAGGGACACTGAAGCTTTCTTT	CASSLELRDTEAFF
TRBJ1-5	TRBV27	once	.	TGTGCCAGCAGTTTATCGGCTCGGAGTGGCAATCAGCCCCAGCATTTT	CASSLSARSGNQPQHF
TRBJ1-2	TRBV25-1	.	.	TGTGCCAGCAGTACCACAGGCTATGGCTACACCTTC	CASSTTGYGYTF
TRBJ2-5	TRBV7-8	.	TRBD1	TGTGCCAGCAGCTCCGGGACAGTTCAAGAGACCCAGTACTTC	CASSSGTVQETQYF
TRBJ1-2	TRBV7-9	once	TRBD1	TGTGCCAGCAGCTCGACAGGGACCTATGGCTACACCTTC	CASSSTGTYGYTF
TRBJ2-1	TRBV29-1	.	.	TGCAGCGTTGAAGATCAGGACAATGAGCAGTTCTTC	CSVEDQDNEQFF
TRBJ2-1	TRBV10-1	.	TRBD2	TGCGCCAGCAGCCGAAAGAGTCCTAGCGGAAAACACGGCTCCTACAATGAGCAGTTCTTC	CASSRKSPSGKHGSYNEQFF